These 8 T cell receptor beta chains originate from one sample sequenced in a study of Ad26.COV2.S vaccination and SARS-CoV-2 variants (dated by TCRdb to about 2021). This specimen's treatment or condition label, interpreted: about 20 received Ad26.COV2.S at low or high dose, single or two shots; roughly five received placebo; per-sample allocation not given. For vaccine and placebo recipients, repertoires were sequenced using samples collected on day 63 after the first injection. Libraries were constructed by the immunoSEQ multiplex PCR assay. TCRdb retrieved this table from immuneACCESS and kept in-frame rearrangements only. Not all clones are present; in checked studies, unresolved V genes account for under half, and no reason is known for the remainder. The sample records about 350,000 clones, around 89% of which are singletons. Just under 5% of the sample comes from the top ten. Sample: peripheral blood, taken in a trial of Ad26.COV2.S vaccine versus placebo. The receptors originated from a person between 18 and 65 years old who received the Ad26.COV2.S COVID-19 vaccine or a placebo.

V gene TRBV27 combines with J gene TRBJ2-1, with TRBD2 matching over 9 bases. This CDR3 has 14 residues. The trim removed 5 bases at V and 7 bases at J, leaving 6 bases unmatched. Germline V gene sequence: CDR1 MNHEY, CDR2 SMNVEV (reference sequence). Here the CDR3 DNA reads TGTGCCAGCAGTAAAGGACTAGCGACAAATGAGCAGTTCTTC. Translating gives CASSKGLATNEQFF.

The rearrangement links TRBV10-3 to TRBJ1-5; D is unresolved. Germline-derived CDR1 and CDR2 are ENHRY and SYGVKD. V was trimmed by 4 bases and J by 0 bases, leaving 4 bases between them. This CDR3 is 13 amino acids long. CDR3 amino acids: CAISGSSNQPQHF. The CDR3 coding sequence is TGTGCCATCAGTGGAAGTAGCAATCAGCCCCAGCATTTT.

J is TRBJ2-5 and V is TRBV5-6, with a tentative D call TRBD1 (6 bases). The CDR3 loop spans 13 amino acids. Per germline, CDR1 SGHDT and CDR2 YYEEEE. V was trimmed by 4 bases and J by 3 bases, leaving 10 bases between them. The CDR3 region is CASSVDSEETQYF. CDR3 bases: TGTGCCAGCAGCGTGGACAGTGAAGAGACCCAGTACTTC.

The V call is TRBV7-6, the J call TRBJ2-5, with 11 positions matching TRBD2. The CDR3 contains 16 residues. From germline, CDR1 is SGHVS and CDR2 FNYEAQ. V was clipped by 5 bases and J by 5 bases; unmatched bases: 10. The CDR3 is CASSPPGLAGDETQYF. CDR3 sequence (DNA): TGTGCCAGCAGCCCCCCCGGACTAGCGGGTGATGAGACCCAGTACTTC.

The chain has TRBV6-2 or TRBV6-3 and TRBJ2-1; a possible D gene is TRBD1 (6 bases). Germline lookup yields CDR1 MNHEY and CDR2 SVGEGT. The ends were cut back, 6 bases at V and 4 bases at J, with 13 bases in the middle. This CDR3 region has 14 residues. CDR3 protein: CASRPGGSYNEQFF. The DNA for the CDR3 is TGTGCCAGCAGGCCTGGGGGCTCTTACAATGAGCAGTTCTTC.

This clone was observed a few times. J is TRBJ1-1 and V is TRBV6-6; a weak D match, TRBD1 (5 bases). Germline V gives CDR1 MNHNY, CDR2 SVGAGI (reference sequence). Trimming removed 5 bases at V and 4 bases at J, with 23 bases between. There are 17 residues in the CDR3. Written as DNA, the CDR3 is TGTGCCAGCAGTCCTTCGTCGGGGCAGGGATTCCGCACTGAAGCTTTCTTT. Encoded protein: CASSPSSGQGFRTEAFF.

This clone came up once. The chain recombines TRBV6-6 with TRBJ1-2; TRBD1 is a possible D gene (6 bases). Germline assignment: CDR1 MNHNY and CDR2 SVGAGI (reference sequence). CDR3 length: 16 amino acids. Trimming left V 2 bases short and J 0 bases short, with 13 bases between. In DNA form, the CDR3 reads TGTGCCAGCAGTTACGGGATGGACAGTTCTAACTATGGCTACACCTTC. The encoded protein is CASSYGMDSSNYGYTF.

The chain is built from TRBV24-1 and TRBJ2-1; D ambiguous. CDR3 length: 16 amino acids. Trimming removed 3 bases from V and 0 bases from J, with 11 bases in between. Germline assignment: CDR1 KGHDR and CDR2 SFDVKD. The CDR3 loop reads CATSDASVSSYNEQFF. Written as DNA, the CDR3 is TGTGCCACCAGTGATGCTTCGGTGAGCTCCTACAATGAGCAGTTCTTC.